Below are 10 T cell receptor beta chains sequenced from a single sample in a study of cytomegalovirus exposure and HLA in healthy donors. In the PCR, 60 Vbeta and 13 Jbeta primers were used. This table comes from immunoSEQ multiplex PCR, and its TCRdb copy is limited to in-frame clones, with some not included. Here the sample spans over 150,000 clones, 70% to 90% being singletons. The sample was PBMCs. The receptors here all came from a male donor in good health and CMV-seronegative.

V usage is TRBV19 and J usage is TRBJ1-2; 7 bases fit TRBD1. In germline, CDR1 is LNHDA, CDR2 SQIVND (reference sequence). The CDR3 consists of 13 residues. Trimming removed 5 bases from V and 6 bases from J; junction bases left unmatched: 6. CDR3 region: CASSRDRVDGYTF. CDR3 nucleotides: TGTGCCAGTAGTCGGGACAGAGTTGATGGCTACACCTTC.

The chain is built from TRBV18 and TRBJ2-5; 7 bases match TRBD1. The V and J ends lost 4 bases and 2 bases, in that order; junction bases with no gene match: 1. The length of the CDR3 is 13 residues. CDR1 is KGHSH, CDR2 LQKENI, per germline. The CDR3 DNA follows: TGTGCCAGCTCACAGGGACAGCAAGAGACCCAGTACTTC. Translating it yields CASSQGQQETQYF.

This chain uses TRBV7-3 with TRBJ2-1; 7 positions agree with TRBD1. V was pared by 3 bases and J by 4 bases, with 6 bases of the junction left unmatched. Germline CDR1 reads SGHTA; CDR2 reads FQGTGA. The length of the CDR3 is 15 residues. The CDR3 bases are TGTGCCAGCAGCTTTACAGGGGATTCTTACAATGAGCAGTTCTTC. Translating it yields CASSFTGDSYNEQFF.

This chain connects TRBV6-5 to TRBJ2-2; TRBD2 agrees at 8 bases. Trimming took 4 bases from V and 3 from J; bases not matched to a gene: 1. Looked up from germline, CDR1 is MNHEY and CDR2 is SVGAGI. This CDR3 has 14 residues. CDR3 residues: CASSSSGYTGELFF. In DNA, the CDR3 is TGTGCCAGCAGTTCTAGCGGGTACACCGGGGAGCTGTTTTTT.

V and J are TRBV7-2 and TRBJ1-5, with TRBD1 identical over 8 bases. Losses at the gene ends were 1 base for V and 7 bases for J; bases not matched to a gene: 6. CDR1 and CDR2 from the germline V gene are SGHTA and FQGNSA. This CDR3 is built from 15 residues. In nucleotides, the CDR3 is TGTGCCAGCAGCTTAGAAGGGACAGGATTGCAGCCCCAGCATTTT. It codes for CASSLEGTGLQPQHF.

This clone was recorded only once. V and J are TRBV30 and TRBJ2-5; weak D call: TRBD1 (6 bases). The J call is in doubt because the DNA end fits TRBJ2-7 better. This CDR3 spans 13 amino acids. Germline V lookup: CDR1 GTSNPN, CDR2 SVGIG (reference sequence). CDR3 bases: TGTGCCTGGAAAAACAGGGAGAACTACGAGCAGTACTTC. It yields the protein CAWKNRENYEQYF.

The chain has TRBV4-3 and TRBJ2-3, with 10 bases that match TRBD2. This CDR3 comprises 14 residues. Trimming removed 6 bases from V and 7 bases from J; junction bases left unmatched: 7. The germline V gene encodes CDR1 LGHNA and CDR2 YSLEER. The CDR3 sequence: CASSRAGGLNTQYF. DNA for the CDR3: TGCGCCAGCAGTCGAGCGGGAGGGTTGAATACGCAGTATTTT.

The chain is built from TRBV15 and TRBJ2-7; D not certain. The V gene's germline CDR1 is LNHNV and CDR2 YYDKDF (reference sequence). The CDR3 is 13 residues long. Trimming removed 0 bases from V and 1 base from J, with 4 bases in between. The CDR3 region has the DNA TGTGCCACCAGCAGAGACGAGTCCTACGAGCAGTACTTC. Amino acid sequence: CATSRDESYEQYF.

The gene calls are TRBV28 and TRBJ2-5; TRBD1 matches at 7 bases. The V segment lost 2 bases and the J segment 1 base; nucleotides outside the gene matches: 4. CDR1 is MDHEN, CDR2 SYDVKM, per germline. The CDR3 length is 15 residues. CDR3 bases: TGTGCCAGCAGTTTAGGGACAGCCAGCCAAGAGACCCAGTACTTC. Residues: CASSLGTASQETQYF.

The chain uses TRBV29-1 and TRBJ2-7, with 13 bases aligning to TRBD2. This CDR3 comprises 16 residues. The V and J ends lost 1 base and 3 bases, in that order; junction bases with no gene match: 6. Germline V lookup: CDR1 SQVTM, CDR2 ANQGSEA. DNA of the CDR3: TGCAGCGTTGAAGGACTGGGGACTAGCGGGGACTACGAGCAGTACTTC. This sequence encodes CSVEGLGTSGDYEQYF.